The TCR beta chain under discussion was sequenced for a study of blood T cells in healthy people across ages. In the study overall: Every two T cells gave about one barcoded beta molecule via template switching. Study-wide results and limits: Roughly linear declines in TCR beta diversity per million T cells occurred with age.

Germline values: CDR1 MNHEY, CDR2 SVGEGT. The CDR3 is made up of 17 amino acids. The V and J ends lost 9 bases and 4 bases, in that order; junction bases with no gene match: 16. In this sample, this clonotype turned up a few times. The antigen is undetermined. Through a sample-barcoded 5' primer and a J-beta primer mix, a second PCR was run for roughly 6 to 12 cycles. Per-sample output comprised a minimum of 2.5 million paired-end reads containing CDR3. TCRdb analysed the 5' RACE reads with MiXCR anew, one entry per CDR3 protein. The sample records some 900,000 distinct CDR3 sequences, roughly 48% being singletons. Each sample used at least 6.5 million PBMCs.

Input material: blood. V is TRBV6-2 or TRBV6-3 and J is TRBJ2-1; 9 bases agree with TRBD1. The TCR sequence derives from a young man in good health. The CDR3 spells CASSGTGRIYRYNEQFF. The CDR3 bases are TGTGCCAGTTCCGGGACAGGGAGAATTTACCGGTACAATGAGCAGTTCTTC.